What follows are 3 T cell receptor beta chains derived from one specimen sequenced in a study of T cells expressing NK-cell markers. TCRdb re-analyzed the 5' RACE reads; it lists each CDR3 protein once, without DNA. This repertoire includes around 380,000 distinct CDR3 sequences. The sample consisted of blood T cells: a sorted CD56 or NKG2C T cell subset, CD4+ or CD8+ T cells, or bulk PBMC T cells (not recorded which). Receptors originate from a woman between 45 and 65 years old in good health.

The gene calls are TRBV12-3 or TRBV12-4 and TRBJ2-2; TCRdb designates TRBD1, a call that cannot be tested without DNA. The CDR3 has 13 residues. The CDR3 is CASEWGRAGELFF.

The chain is built from TRBV12-3 or TRBV12-4 and TRBJ2-3; TCRdb reports TRBD2, a call that lacks DNA to check it against. The CDR3 spans 15 residues. CDR3 loop: CASNLASGSTDTQYF.

This chain links TRBV3-1 with TRBJ2-1; TCRdb designates TRBD1, a call that cannot be tested without DNA. The CDR3 is 15 residues long. Germline-derived CDR1 and CDR2 are LGHDT and YNNKEL (reference sequence). The CDR3 sequence is CASSPAGATAILLFF.